A selection of T cell receptor beta chains follows, all from one sample in a study of OX40 agonist ivuxolimab in advanced cancers. Sequenced by immunoSEQ multiplex PCR; TCRdb stores in-frame clones only, minus some. The table lists roughly 93,000 clones, approximately 80% of them singletons. This material consisted of CD4+ or CD8+ T cells sorted from blood, taken in a trial of the OX40 agonist ivuxolimab. These receptor sequences come from an adult with an advanced solid tumor such as melanoma, head and neck, liver or kidney cancer. Each CDR3 is given with its conserved first and last residue. Each record gives: V gene, clone size, J gene, CDR3 protein. Some rows have no size entry. The others give once, few or many, or a class for an expanded clone.

v_call: TRBV5-6
clone_size: .
j_call: TRBJ2-7
cdr3_aa: CASSLARGLAAYEQYF

v_call: TRBV5-1
clone_size: .
j_call: TRBJ2-1
cdr3_aa: CASSFLAGNEQFF

v_call: TRBV19
clone_size: .
j_call: TRBJ2-1
cdr3_aa: CAINTEYNEQFF

v_call: TRBV2
clone_size: .
j_call: TRBJ1-5
cdr3_aa: CASSDGNQPQHF

v_call: TRBV15
clone_size: few
j_call: TRBJ2-3
cdr3_aa: CATKSPSIDTQYF

v_call: TRBV10-2
clone_size: .
j_call: TRBJ2-5
cdr3_aa: CASSGQLVQETQYF

v_call: TRBV5-6
clone_size: .
j_call: TRBJ1-2
cdr3_aa: CASRSGTGRNYGYTF

v_call: TRBV10-3
clone_size: few
j_call: TRBJ1-4
cdr3_aa: CAISEPGTDNEKLFF

v_call: TRBV15
clone_size: .
j_call: TRBJ2-6
cdr3_aa: CATSSRDRVAGGANVLTF

v_call: TRBV2
clone_size: once
j_call: TRBJ2-7
cdr3_aa: CAIRGGFLYEQYF

v_call: TRBV6-4
clone_size: .
j_call: TRBJ2-1
cdr3_aa: CASKERSGGADEQFF

v_call: TRBV7-7
clone_size: .
j_call: TRBJ2-2
cdr3_aa: CASSLAGGAGNTGELFF

v_call: TRBV9
clone_size: .
j_call: TRBJ2-1
cdr3_aa: CASSVGTSWDPLFF

v_call: TRBV2
clone_size: .
j_call: TRBJ2-1
cdr3_aa: CASKRDLRPPFF

v_call: TRBV6-5
clone_size: .
j_call: TRBJ1-1
cdr3_aa: CASSYRRVDTEAFF

v_call: TRBV6-5
clone_size: .
j_call: TRBJ1-6
cdr3_aa: CASSRQGALNSPLHF

v_call: TRBV9
clone_size: few
j_call: TRBJ2-3
cdr3_aa: CASSVRLAGEHSTDTQYF

v_call: TRBV27
clone_size: .
j_call: TRBJ1-1
cdr3_aa: CASSSLPWTEAFF

v_call: TRBV25-1
clone_size: .
j_call: TRBJ1-2
cdr3_aa: CASSVGTFYGYTF

v_call: TRBV15
clone_size: .
j_call: TRBJ1-5
cdr3_aa: CATSRIRQGPNQPQHF

v_call: TRBV7-2
clone_size: .
j_call: TRBJ2-3
cdr3_aa: CASGRGTDTQYF

v_call: TRBV4-3
clone_size: .
j_call: TRBJ1-4
cdr3_aa: CASSRDRGANEKLFF

v_call: TRBV10-2
clone_size: .
j_call: TRBJ2-4
cdr3_aa: CASSVGQGKNIQYF

v_call: TRBV6-1
clone_size: .
j_call: TRBJ2-1
cdr3_aa: CASSEFYPSYNEQFF

v_call: TRBV27
clone_size: .
j_call: TRBJ2-1
cdr3_aa: CASSSYGINEQFF

v_call: TRBV7-6
clone_size: .
j_call: TRBJ1-3
cdr3_aa: CASSLSGASSGNTIYF

v_call: TRBV7-9
clone_size: .
j_call: TRBJ2-5
cdr3_aa: CASSLTSGGLETQYF

v_call: TRBV10-2
clone_size: .
j_call: TRBJ1-1
cdr3_aa: CASAAGRGRTEAFF

v_call: TRBV6-5
clone_size: .
j_call: TRBJ2-1
cdr3_aa: CASMHYASYNEQFF

v_call: TRBV10-3
clone_size: .
j_call: TRBJ2-7
cdr3_aa: CAISEPPGAGSNEQYF

v_call: TRBV19
clone_size: once
j_call: TRBJ1-5
cdr3_aa: CASSITINQPQHF

v_call: TRBV10-2
clone_size: .
j_call: TRBJ2-1
cdr3_aa: CASSEELPDYNEQFF

v_call: TRBV9
clone_size: .
j_call: TRBJ2-1
cdr3_aa: CASSARTGTSGARSYNEQFF

v_call: TRBV11-1
clone_size: .
j_call: TRBJ2-5
cdr3_aa: CASSPSSGPGGSETQYF

v_call: TRBV18
clone_size: once
j_call: TRBJ1-1
cdr3_aa: CASSPPMNTEAFF

v_call: TRBV7-2
clone_size: .
j_call: TRBJ1-1
cdr3_aa: CASVRPGANEAFF

v_call: TRBV10-3
clone_size: .
j_call: TRBJ2-3
cdr3_aa: CAISELGGMGRTDTQYF

v_call: TRBV6-5
clone_size: once
j_call: TRBJ2-7
cdr3_aa: CASSSMGEQYF

v_call: TRBV6-6
clone_size: .
j_call: TRBJ2-3
cdr3_aa: CASSYQASGRPDTQYF

v_call: TRBV10-2
clone_size: .
j_call: TRBJ2-2
cdr3_aa: CASSEWGRTGELFF

v_call: TRBV12-5
clone_size: .
j_call: TRBJ1-5
cdr3_aa: CASGLGQGGGNQPQHF

v_call: TRBV6-1
clone_size: .
j_call: TRBJ1-1
cdr3_aa: CASSEGGGVIPEAFF

v_call: TRBV13
clone_size: .
j_call: TRBJ2-7
cdr3_aa: CASSRRGALSSYEQYF

v_call: TRBV7-9
clone_size: .
j_call: TRBJ2-1
cdr3_aa: CATAPYNEQFF

v_call: TRBV28
clone_size: .
j_call: TRBJ1-5
cdr3_aa: CASSDRVRGQPQHF

v_call: TRBV5-6
clone_size: many
j_call: TRBJ2-5
cdr3_aa: CASSWRETQYF

v_call: TRBV9
clone_size: once
j_call: TRBJ2-3
cdr3_aa: CASSVVGRPSTDTQYF

v_call: TRBV6-6
clone_size: .
j_call: TRBJ1-1
cdr3_aa: CASSEESLATEAFF

v_call: TRBV30
clone_size: few
j_call: TRBJ1-4
cdr3_aa: CAWRGTAGEKLFF